Listed below are T cell receptor beta chains from one sample, sequenced in a study of blood T cell repertoires in COVID-19. Clones were read by immunoSEQ multiplex PCR, and TCRdb kept only the in-frame ones, dropping some. Counted here are roughly 150,000 clones, 75% to 90% occurring once; the ten biggest clones make up roughly 4%. Source material: peripheral blood. The receptors stem from an elderly woman with acute or convalescent COVID-19. CDR3s include the opening cysteine and the closing phenylalanine or tryptophan. A D gene is named only where the DNA matches it firmly. Clone sizes are given selectively: once, few, many, or a class where the clone is expanded.

TRBV18	TRBD1	few	TRBJ1-2	TGTGCCAGCTCACCGGGACAGAGCGCGTCGGATGGCTACACCTTC	CASSPGQSASDGYTF
TRBV9	NA	NA	TRBJ1-1	TGTGCCAGCAGCGCAGGGACTGAAGCTTTCTTT	CASSAGTEAFF
TRBV2	TRBD2	few	TRBJ2-1	TGTGCCAGCAGTGAACATAAACTAGCGGGAGTTTACAATGAGCAGTTCTTC	CASSEHKLAGVYNEQFF
TRBV5-1	TRBD1	NA	TRBJ2-7	TGCGCCAGCAGCGACGACGGGACAGGGGGCTACGAGCAGTACTTC	CASSDDGTGGYEQYF
TRBV28	TRBD2	NA	TRBJ2-1	TGTGCCAGCAGTGGAAGCGGGAATAATGAGCAGTTCTTC	CASSGSGNNEQFF
TRBV5-1	NA	NA	TRBJ1-5	TGCGCCAGCAGCTCGGACGGGGATCCATGGCAGCCCCAGCATTTT	CASSSDGDPWQPQHF
TRBV19	TRBD2	NA	TRBJ2-5	TGTGCCAGTAGTAATATTGGGAGGGCGCAAGAGACCCAGTACTTC	CASSNIGRAQETQYF
TRBV28	NA	once	TRBJ1-2	TGTGCCAGCAGTCTGACACAGGGAATTATGGCTAACACCTTC	CASSLTQGIMANTF
TRBV29-1	TRBD1	NA	TRBJ2-5	TGCAGCGTTGATGGGACAGGGGGCGGGGAGACCCAGTACTTC	CSVDGTGGGETQYF
TRBV7-9	NA	NA	TRBJ2-2	TGTGCCAGCAGCTTTCAGCGCAACACCGGGGAGCTGTTTTTT	CASSFQRNTGELFF
TRBV5-1	TRBD1	NA	TRBJ2-7	TGCGCCAGCAGCCAGGGACAGGGGGCCTACGAGCAGTACTTC	CASSQGQGAYEQYF
TRBV28	NA	NA	TRBJ2-7	TGTGCCAGCAGTTTAAGACTCGCCGAGCAGTACTTC	CASSLRLAEQYF
TRBV5-1	NA	NA	TRBJ1-4	TGCGCCAGCAGCTCCTCAGGGGTGCCGCATGAAAAACTGTTTTTT	CASSSSGVPHEKLFF
TRBV18	TRBD2	NA	TRBJ2-1	TGTGCCAGCTCACCCGGGGGGGGCTCCAACTACAATGAGCAGTTCTTC	CASSPGGGSNYNEQFF
TRBV5-1	TRBD2	NA	TRBJ2-5	TGCGCCAGCAGCTCTGCTAGCGGGGGGATCCTGCAGACCCAGTACTTC	CASSSASGGILQTQYF
TRBV7-3	TRBD1	NA	TRBJ2-7	TGTGCCAGCAGCCTAGGACAGGGGCCTCAATACGAGCAGTACTTC	CASSLGQGPQYEQYF
TRBV5-1	TRBD2	few	TRBJ2-3	TGCGCCAGCAGCCACCGACTAGCGGGAGCAGATACGCAGTATTTT	CASSHRLAGADTQYF
TRBV7-8	TRBD1	NA	TRBJ1-4	TGTGCCAGCAGCCGGGACAGGGGAGGGAGAAAACTGTTTTTT	CASSRDRGGRKLFF
TRBV4-2	TRBD1	NA	TRBJ2-7	TGTGCCAGCACCCCGGACAGGGCGACCCCCTACGAGCAGTACTTC	CASTPDRATPYEQYF
TRBV5-4	TRBD2	NA	TRBJ2-5	TGTGCCAGCAGCACACTAGCGGGAGAACACCAAGAGACCCAGTACTTC	CASSTLAGEHQETQYF
TRBV19	NA	NA	TRBJ2-1	TGTGCCAGTAGTATTAATCTAGATCTCAATGAGCAGTTCTTC	CASSINLDLNEQFF
TRBV28	TRBD1	NA	TRBJ2-7	TGTGCCAGCAGAGATGAGGACAGGGACTCCTACGAGCAGTACTTC	CASRDEDRDSYEQYF
TRBV7-6	NA	NA	TRBJ2-7	TGTGCCAGCAGCCCAGGGACATTGCCCGGGTACGAGCAGTACTTC	CASSPGTLPGYEQYF
TRBV19	TRBD2	NA	TRBJ2-1	TGTGCCAGTAATTGGGCTAGCGGGTCGCACAATGAGCAGTTCTTC	CASNWASGSHNEQFF
TRBV2	NA	NA	TRBJ2-1	TGTGCCAGCAGGCTACGTCCGCATCGCACCCCGAGCAATGAGCAGTTCTTC	CASRLRPHRTPSNEQFF
TRBV2	TRBD1	NA	TRBJ1-5	TGTGCCAGCAGGGACAGGGCACTCAATCAGCCCCAGCATTTT	CASRDRALNQPQHF
TRBV7-8	TRBD2	NA	TRBJ2-3	TGTGCCAGCAGCCTAGGGACTAGCGGGGCCCTTGGGGAAGATACGCAGTATTTT	CASSLGTSGALGEDTQYF
TRBV4-1	TRBD1	NA	TRBJ1-4	TGCGCCAGCAGCCAACCCGGGACAGCTGGGAATGAAAAACTGTTTTTT	CASSQPGTAGNEKLFF